Sequencing of this TCR delta chain was carried out in a study of DNA immune sequencing with unique molecular identifiers. Genomic DNA underwent 32-plex PCR targeting all 8 TRDV and 4 TRDJ genes. The library had 12-nucleotide UMIs introduced over roughly 3 barcoding cycles, then a second adapter PCR. TCRdb made new clone calls on the multiplex PCR reads using CATT. The sample contains some 2,500 delta-chain clones, around an eighth of which appear only once. This clone is termed medium-sized. This sample includes further DNA sequences coding for the same CDR3. This TCR was recovered from a human donor in good health. Sequenced sample: gamma-delta T cells from PBMCs.

CDR3 loop: CACDGILGDTQSQTDKLIF. Written as DNA, the CDR3 is TGTGCCTGTGACGGAATACTGGGGGATACGCAGTCTCAAACCGATAAACTCATCTTT. The V call is TRDV2, the J call TRDJ1; 13 positions agree with TRDD3. Germline V lookup: CDR1 GEAIGNYY, CDR2 EKD. Germline trimming cut 3 bases from V and 2 bases from J; bases unmatched to any gene: 14. CDR3 size: 19 residues.